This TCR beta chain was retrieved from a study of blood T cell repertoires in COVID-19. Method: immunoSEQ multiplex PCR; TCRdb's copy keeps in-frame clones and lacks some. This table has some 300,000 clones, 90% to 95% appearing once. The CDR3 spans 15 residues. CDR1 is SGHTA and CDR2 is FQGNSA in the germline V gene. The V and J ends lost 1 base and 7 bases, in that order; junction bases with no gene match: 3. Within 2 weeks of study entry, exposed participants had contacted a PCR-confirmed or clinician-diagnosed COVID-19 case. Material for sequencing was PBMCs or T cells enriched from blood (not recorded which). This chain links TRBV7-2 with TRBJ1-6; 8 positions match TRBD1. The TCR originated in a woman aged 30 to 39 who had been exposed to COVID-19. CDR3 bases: TGTGCCAGCAGCTTAGTTGGGACAGGAAATTCACCCCTCCACTTT. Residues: CASSLVGTGNSPLHF.